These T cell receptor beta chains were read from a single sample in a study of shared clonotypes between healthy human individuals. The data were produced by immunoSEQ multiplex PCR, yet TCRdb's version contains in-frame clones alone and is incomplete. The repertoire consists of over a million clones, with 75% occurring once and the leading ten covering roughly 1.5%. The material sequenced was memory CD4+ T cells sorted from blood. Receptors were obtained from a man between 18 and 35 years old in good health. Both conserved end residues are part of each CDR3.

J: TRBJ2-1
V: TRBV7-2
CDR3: CASRGSTYYNEQFF

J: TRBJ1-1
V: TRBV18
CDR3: CASSPEKLTGTEAFF

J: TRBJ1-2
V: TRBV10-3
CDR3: CATSPNPDRGGYTF

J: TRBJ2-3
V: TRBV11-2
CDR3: CASSQDTDTQYF

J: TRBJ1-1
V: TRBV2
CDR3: CASNPGNTEAFF

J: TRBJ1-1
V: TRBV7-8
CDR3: CASSLGAGLNTEAFF

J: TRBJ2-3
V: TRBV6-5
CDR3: CASSSGITDTQYF

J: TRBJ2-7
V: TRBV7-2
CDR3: CASSLGLAGVYEQYF

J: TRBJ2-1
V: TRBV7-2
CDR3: CASSLYGGSYNEQFF

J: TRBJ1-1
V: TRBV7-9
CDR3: CASSFDSPRNTEAFF

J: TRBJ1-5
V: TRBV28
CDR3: CASSLVGSYQPQHF

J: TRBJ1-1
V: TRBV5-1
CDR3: CASSLEAGRVGTEAFF

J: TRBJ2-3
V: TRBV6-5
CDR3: CASSFTSAGVDTQYF

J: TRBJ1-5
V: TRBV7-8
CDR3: CASSIVQGNQPQHF

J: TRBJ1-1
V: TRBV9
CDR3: CASSVGGGAYTEAFF

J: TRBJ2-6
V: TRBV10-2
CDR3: CASSDPGYSGANVLTF

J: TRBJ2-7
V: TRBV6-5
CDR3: CASSPGGQNYEQYF

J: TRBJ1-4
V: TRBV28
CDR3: CASRLGGTNEKLFF

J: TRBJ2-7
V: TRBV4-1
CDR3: CASSQGGLGAREQYF

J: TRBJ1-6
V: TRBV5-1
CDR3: CASSSQGGGWDSPLHF

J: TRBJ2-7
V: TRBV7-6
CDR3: CASSPQADEQYF

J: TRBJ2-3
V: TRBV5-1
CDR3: CASSNRLAGTDTQYF

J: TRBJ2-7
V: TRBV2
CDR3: CASSEDRAFTEQYF

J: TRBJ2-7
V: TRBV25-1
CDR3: CASSDGGGVSYEQYF

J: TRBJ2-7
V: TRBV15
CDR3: CATSSLGSAYEQYF

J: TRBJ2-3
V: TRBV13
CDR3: CASSQVLAPDTQYF

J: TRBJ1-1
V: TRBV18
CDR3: CASLKGDSIRNTEAFF

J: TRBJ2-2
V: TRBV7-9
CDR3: CASSPYSGGTDLTGELFF

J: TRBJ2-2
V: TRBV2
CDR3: CASSGQGAGELFF

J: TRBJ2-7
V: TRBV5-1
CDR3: CASSLSASGTIPEQYF

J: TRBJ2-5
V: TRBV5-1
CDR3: CASSPPGGQETQYF

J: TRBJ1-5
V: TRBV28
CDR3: CASSFRSGNQPQHF